This T cell receptor beta chain emerged from a study of monozygotic twins with inflammatory bowel disease. Eight separate reactions per sample served to make cDNA. For each CDR3 protein, TCRdb gives one entry from its re-call of the 5' RACE reads, without DNA. The specimen's table records about 160,000 distinct CDR3 sequences. CDR3 length: 17 amino acids. The germline CDR1 and CDR2 sequences are LNHDA and SQIVND (reference sequence). The receptor was derived from a human donor with ulcerative colitis or Crohn's disease, or a healthy co-twin of an affected twin (not recorded which). Material for sequencing was blood. The V gene is TRBV19, the J gene TRBJ2-1; TCRdb designates TRBD2, a call that cannot be tested without DNA. This chain's CDR3 is CASSIPGLAVSYNEQFF.